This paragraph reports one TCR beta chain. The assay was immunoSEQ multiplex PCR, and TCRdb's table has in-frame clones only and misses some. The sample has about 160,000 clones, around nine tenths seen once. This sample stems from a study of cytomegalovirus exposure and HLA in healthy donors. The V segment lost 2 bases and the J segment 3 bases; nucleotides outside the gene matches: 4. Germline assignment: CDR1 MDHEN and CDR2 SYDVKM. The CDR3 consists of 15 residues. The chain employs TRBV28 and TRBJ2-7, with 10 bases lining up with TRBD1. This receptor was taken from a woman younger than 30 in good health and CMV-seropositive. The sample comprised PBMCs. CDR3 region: CASSLGGQGGYEQYF. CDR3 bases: TGTGCCAGCAGTTTAGGCGGACAGGGGGGCTACGAGCAGTACTTC.